This TCR beta chain was captured by sequencing in a study of T cell responses to AZD1222 COVID-19 vaccine. Findings and caveats of the study: Mostly white British, mostly female donors; authors suggested clonal diversity may be underestimated. Variant regions that are unmutated are reportedly the target of nearly half of spike-specific TCRs. Receipt of two AZD1222 doses was followed by a rise in Spike-specific TCR breadth and depth. At 160-218 and 743-854, vaccine-associated CD4 TCRs were dominant, and they spanned spike.

Comments on this clone: Its specificity is unknown.

Assay: immunoSEQ multiplex PCR; the TCRdb copy retains only in-frame clones and omits some. Of 120,000 or so clones listed, roughly 91% were seen once; the top ten hold about 4.5%. This CDR3 has 15 residues. V lost 2 bases and J 1 base, leaving 12 bases between the germline ends. Germline lookup yields CDR1 SGHDT and CDR2 YYEEEE. The sequence came from an adult in good health. The rearrangement joins TRBV5-6 to TRBJ1-2, with D tentatively TRBD1 (6 bases). The sample in question was peripheral blood, obtained on day 0 of AZD1222 vaccination. The chain's CDR3 is CASSFGQRSNYGYTF. DNA of the CDR3: TGTGCCAGCAGCTTTGGACAGAGAAGTAACTATGGCTACACCTTC.